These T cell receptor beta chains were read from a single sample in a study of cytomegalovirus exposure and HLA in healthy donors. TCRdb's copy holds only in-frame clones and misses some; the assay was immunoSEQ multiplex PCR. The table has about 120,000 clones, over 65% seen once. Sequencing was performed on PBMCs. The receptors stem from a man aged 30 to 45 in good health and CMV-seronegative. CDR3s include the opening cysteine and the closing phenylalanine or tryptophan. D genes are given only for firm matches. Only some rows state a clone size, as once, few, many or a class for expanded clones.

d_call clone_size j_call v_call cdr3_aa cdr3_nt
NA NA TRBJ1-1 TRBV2 CASSEAKAFF TGTGCCAGCAGTGAAGCCAAAGCTTTCTTT
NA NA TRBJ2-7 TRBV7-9 CASSSLMRAGYEQYF TGTGCCAGCAGCTCCCTTATGAGGGCCGGGTACGAGCAGTACTTC
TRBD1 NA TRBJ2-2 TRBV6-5 CASSWTGDTGELFF TGTGCCAGCAGTTGGACAGGGGACACCGGGGAGCTGTTTTTT
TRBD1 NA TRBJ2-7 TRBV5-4 CASSRWVGQTKEQYF TGTGCCAGCAGCAGGTGGGTGGGACAGACTAAAGAGCAGTACTTC
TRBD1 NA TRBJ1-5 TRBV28 CASSSGQGTQPQHF TGTGCCAGCAGTAGTGGACAGGGGACTCAGCCCCAGCATTTT
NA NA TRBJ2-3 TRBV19 CASSIVGASTDTQYF TGTGCCAGTAGTATTGTTGGGGCCAGCACAGATACGCAGTATTTT
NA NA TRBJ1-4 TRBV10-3 CAISERGETNEKLFF TGTGCCATCAGTGAAAGGGGCGAAACTAATGAAAAACTGTTTTTT
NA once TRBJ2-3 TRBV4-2 CASSQRGRTDTQYF TGTGCCAGCAGCCAAAGGGGCCGGACAGATACGCAGTATTTT
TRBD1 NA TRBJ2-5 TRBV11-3 CASSQDRGRGETQYF TGTGCCAGCAGCCAAGACAGGGGGCGGGGAGAGACCCAGTACTTC
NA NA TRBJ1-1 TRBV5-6 CASSLALWETNTEAFF TGTGCCAGCAGCTTGGCCCTGTGGGAGACGAACACTGAAGCTTTCTTT